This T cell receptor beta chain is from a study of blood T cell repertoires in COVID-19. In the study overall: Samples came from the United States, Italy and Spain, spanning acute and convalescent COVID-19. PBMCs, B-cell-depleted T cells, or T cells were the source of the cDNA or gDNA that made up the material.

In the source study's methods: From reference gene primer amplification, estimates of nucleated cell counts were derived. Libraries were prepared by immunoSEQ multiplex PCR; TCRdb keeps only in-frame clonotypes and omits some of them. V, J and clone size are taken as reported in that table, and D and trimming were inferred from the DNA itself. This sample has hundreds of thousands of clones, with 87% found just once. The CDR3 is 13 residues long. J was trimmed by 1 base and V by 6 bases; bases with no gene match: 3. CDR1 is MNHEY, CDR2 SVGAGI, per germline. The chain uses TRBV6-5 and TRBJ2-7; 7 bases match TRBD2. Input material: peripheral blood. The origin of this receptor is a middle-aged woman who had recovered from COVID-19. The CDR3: CASSPGGSYEQYF. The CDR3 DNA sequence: TGTGCCAGCAGCCCGGGGGGATCCTACGAGCAGTACTTC.